This section outlines one TCR beta chain sequence together with its context. This sample is drawn from a study of blood T cell repertoires in COVID-19. TCRdb's table, derived via immunoSEQ multiplex PCR, lists solely in-frame clones and lacks some. Among 250,000 or so clones listed, more than 80% were seen once. This CDR3 comprises 15 residues. Between the trimmed V and J ends, which lost 1 base and 4 bases, there was a span of 10 bases. Germline values: CDR1 SGHVS, CDR2 FQNEAQ. The source is a woman in her twenties or thirties with acute COVID-19. The sample was PBMCs or T cells enriched from blood (not recorded which). This chain links TRBV7-8 with TRBJ2-2; possible D gene TRBD1, 6 bases. Here the CDR3 DNA reads TGTGCCAGCAGCTTAGGGACAGTCGTCACCGGGGAGCTGTTTTTT. This codes for CASSLGTVVTGELFF. The full variable domain, rest sourced from reference TRBV7-8 and TRBJ2-2, is GAGVSQSPRYKVAKRGQDVALRCDPISGHVSLFWYQQALGQGPEFLTYFQNEAQLDKSGLPSDRFFAERPEGSVSTLKIQRTQQEDSAVYLCASSLGTVVTGELFFGEGSRLTVL.